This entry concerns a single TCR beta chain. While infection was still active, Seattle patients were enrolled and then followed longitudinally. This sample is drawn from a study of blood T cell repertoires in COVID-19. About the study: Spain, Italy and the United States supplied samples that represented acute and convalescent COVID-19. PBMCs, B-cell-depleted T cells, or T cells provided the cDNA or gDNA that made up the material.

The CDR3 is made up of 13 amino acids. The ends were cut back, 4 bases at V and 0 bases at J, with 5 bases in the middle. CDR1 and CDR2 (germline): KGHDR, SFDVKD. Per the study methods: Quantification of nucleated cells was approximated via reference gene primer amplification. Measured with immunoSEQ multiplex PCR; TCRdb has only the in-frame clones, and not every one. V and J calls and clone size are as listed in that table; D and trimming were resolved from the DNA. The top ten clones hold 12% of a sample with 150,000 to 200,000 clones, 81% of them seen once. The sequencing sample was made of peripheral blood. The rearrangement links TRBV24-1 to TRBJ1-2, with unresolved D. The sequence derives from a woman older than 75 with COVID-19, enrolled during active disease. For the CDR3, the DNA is TGTGCCACCAGTGACATCACTAACTATGGCTACACCTTC. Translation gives CATSDITNYGYTF.